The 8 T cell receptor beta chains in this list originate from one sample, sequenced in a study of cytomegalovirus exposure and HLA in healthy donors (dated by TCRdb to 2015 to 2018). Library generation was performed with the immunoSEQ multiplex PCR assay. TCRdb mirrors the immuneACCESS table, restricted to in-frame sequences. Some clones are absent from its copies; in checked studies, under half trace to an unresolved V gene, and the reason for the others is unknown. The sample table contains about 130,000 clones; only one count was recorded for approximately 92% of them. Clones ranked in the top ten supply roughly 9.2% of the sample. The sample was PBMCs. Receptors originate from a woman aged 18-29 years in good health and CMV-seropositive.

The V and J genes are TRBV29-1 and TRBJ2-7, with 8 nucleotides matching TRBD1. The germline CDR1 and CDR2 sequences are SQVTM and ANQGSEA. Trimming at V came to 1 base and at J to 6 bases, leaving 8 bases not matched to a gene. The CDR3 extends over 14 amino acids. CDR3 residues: CSVEGGPGGAEQYF. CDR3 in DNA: TGCAGCGTTGAAGGGGGCCCAGGGGGCGCCGAGCAGTACTTC.

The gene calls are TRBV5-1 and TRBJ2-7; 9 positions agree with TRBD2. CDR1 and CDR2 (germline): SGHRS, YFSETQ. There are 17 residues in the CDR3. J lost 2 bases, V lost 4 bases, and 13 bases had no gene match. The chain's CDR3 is CASSTGSGGLQTYEQYF. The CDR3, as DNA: TGCGCCAGCAGCACCGGTAGCGGGGGTCTTCAAACCTACGAGCAGTACTTC.

CDR3 DNA sequence: TGTGCCAGCAGCTTCAAGCGCGACACTGAAGCTTTCTTT. Protein sequence: CASSFKRDTEAFF. The rearrangement links TRBV5-4 to TRBJ1-1; D not certain. The CDR3 is 13 residues long. CDR1 and CDR2 (germline): SGHNT, YYREEE (reference sequence). The V end was cut by 2 bases, the J end by 3 bases, with 8 bases between.

The CDR3 region is CASSSLFTGNTGELFF. The CDR3 bases are TGTGCCAGCAGCTCCCTTTTCACAGGGAACACCGGGGAGCTGTTTTTT. The chain carries TRBV5-6 and TRBJ2-2, with a tentative D call TRBD1 (5 bases). Germline V gene sequence: CDR1 SGHDT, CDR2 YYEEEE. Trimming took off 3 bases at V and 1 base at J, with 13 bases between the two ends. The CDR3 runs to 16 residues.

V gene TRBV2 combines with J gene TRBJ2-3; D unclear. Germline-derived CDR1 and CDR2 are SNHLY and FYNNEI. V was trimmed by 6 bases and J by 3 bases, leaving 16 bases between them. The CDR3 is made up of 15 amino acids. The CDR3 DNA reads TGTGCCAGCAGCCTTGTCTCAAGGAGTACAGATACGCAGTATTTT. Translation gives CASSLVSRSTDTQYF.

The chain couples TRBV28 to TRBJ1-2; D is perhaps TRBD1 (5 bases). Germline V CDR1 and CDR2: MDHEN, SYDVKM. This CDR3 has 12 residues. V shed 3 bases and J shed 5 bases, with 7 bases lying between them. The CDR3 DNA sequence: TGTGCCAGCAGTTTGTCAGGGTATGGCTACACCTTC. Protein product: CASSLSGYGYTF.

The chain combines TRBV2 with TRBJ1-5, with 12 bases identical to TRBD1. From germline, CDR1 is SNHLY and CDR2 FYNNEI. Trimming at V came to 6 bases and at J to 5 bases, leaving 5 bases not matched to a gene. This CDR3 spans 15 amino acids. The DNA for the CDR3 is TGTGCCAGCAGCGGGGGACAGGGGGCGTATCAGCCCCAGCATTTT. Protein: CASSGGQGAYQPQHF.

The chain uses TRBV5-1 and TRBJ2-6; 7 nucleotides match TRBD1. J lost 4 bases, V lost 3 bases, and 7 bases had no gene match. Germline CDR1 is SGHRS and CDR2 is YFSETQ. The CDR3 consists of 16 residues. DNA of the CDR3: TGCGCCAGCAGCTCAGGAACAGGGGTCGGGGCCAACGTCCTGACTTTC. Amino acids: CASSSGTGVGANVLTF.